This T cell receptor beta chain appears in the sequencing data of a study of early T cells in non-severe SARS-CoV-2 infection. Across the whole study: Bulk RNA from unsorted whole blood was sequenced; chains were unpaired.

This clonotype was observed many times. There are 15 residues in the CDR3. Trimming shortened V by 1 base and J by 7 bases, and 13 bases separated the two germline ends. The V gene's germline CDR1 is SGHVS and CDR2 FQNEAQ. Attached unique molecular identifiers marked individual cDNA molecules. TCRdb reanalysed the 5' RACE reads using MiXCR and keeps one entry per CDR3 protein. The table has over 45,000 distinct CDR3 sequences, around 5.6% seen once. The sequence was collected from an adult who was a healthcare worker with PCR-confirmed SARS-CoV-2 infection or an uninfected control (not recorded which). Sequences were obtained from whole blood. The chain couples TRBV7-8 to TRBJ1-4; tentative D call: TRBD1 (5 bases). The CDR3 loop is CASSLGRRAGEKLFF. For the CDR3, the DNA is TGTGCCAGCAGCTTAGGACGCAGGGCGGGTGAAAAACTGTTTTTT.